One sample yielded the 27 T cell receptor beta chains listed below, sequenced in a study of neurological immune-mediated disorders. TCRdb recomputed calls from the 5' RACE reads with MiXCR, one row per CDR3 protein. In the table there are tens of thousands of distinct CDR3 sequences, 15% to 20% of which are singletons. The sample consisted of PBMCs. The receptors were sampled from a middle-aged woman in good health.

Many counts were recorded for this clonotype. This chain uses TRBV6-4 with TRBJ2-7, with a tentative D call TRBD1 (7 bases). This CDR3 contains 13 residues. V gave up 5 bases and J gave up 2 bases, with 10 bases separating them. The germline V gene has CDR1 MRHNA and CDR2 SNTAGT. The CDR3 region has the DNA TGTGCCAGCAGTAGCAGGGGGGCCTACGAGCAGTACGTC. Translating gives CASSSRGAYEQYV.

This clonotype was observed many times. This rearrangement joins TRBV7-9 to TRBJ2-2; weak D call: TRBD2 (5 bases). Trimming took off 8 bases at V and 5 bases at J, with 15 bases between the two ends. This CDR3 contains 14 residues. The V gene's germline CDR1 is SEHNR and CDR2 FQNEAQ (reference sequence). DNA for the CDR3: TGTGCCAGCGGAAGCGGTTTGGGGACCGGGGAGCTGTTTTTT. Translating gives CASGSGLGTGELFF.

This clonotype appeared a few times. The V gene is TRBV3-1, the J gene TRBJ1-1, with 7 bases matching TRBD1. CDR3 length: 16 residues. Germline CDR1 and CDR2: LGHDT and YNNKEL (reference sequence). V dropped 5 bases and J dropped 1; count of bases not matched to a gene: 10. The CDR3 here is CASSFSYDRANTEAFF. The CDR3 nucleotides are TGTGCCAGCAGCTTTAGTTATGACAGGGCGAACACTGAAGCTTTCTTT.

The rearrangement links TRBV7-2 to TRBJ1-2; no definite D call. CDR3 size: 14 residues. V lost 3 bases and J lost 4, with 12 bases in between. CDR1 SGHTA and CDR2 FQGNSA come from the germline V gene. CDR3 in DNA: TGTGCCAGCAGCTTCACAGTGGCGCCCTATGGCTACACCTTC. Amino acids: CASSFTVAPYGYTF.

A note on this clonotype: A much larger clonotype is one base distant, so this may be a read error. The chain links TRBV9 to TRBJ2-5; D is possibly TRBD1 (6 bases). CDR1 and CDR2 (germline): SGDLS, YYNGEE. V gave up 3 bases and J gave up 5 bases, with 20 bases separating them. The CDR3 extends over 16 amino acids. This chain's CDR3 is CASSETGVTRRETQYF. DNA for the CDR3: TGTGCCAGCAGCGAGACAGGTGTAACCCGGAGGGAGACCCAGTACTTC.

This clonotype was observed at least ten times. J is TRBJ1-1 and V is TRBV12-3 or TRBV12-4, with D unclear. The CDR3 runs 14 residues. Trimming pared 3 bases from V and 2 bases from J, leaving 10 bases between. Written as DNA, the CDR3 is TGTGCCAGCAGTTTGTACAGCGGTAACACTGAAGCTTTCTTT. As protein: CASSLYSGNTEAFF.

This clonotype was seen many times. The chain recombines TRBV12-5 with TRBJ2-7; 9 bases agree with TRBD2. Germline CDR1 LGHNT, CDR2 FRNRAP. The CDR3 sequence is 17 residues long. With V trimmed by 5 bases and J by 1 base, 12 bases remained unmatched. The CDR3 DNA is TGTGCTAGTGGTACCGGGACTAGCTGGGGGAGGTCCTACGAGCAGTACTTC. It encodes CASGTGTSWGRSYEQYF.

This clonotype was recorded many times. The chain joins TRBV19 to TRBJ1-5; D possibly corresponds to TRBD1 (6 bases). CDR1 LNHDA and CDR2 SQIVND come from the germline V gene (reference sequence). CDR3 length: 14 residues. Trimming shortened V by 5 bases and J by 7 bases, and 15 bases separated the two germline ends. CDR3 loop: CASSSTGTLQPQHF. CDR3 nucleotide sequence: TGTGCCAGTAGTTCTACCGGGACACTCCAGCCCCAGCATTTT. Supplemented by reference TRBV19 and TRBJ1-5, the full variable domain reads DGGITQSPKYLFRKEGQNVTLSCEQNLNHDAMYWYRQDPGQGLRLIYYSQIVNDFQKGDIAEGYSVSREKKESFPLTVTSAQKNPTAFYLCASSSTGTLQPQHFGDGTRLSIL.

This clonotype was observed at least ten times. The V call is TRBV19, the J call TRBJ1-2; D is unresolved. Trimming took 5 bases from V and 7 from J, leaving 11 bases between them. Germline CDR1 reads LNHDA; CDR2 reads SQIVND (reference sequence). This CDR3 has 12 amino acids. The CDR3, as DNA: TGTGCCAGTAGTCAAAATCTCGGTGGCTACACCTTC. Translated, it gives CASSQNLGGYTF.

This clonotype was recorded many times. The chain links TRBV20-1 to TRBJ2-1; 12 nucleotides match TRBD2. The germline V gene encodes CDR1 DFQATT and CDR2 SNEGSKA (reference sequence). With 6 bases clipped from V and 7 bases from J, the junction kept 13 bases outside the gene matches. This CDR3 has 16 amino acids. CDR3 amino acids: CSAETSGGPGSNEQFF. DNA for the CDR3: TGCAGTGCCGAAACTAGCGGGGGGCCGGGCTCAAATGAGCAGTTCTTC.

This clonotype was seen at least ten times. For the CDR3, the DNA is TGTGCCAGCAGTCCGGGACTACCACAAGAGACCCAGTACTTC. Its translation is CASSPGLPQETQYF. This chain uses TRBV12-3 or TRBV12-4 with TRBJ2-5; 7 nucleotides align to TRBD2. This CDR3 is 14 amino acids long. V lost 5 bases to trimming and J lost 2 bases; unmatched junction nucleotides: 5.

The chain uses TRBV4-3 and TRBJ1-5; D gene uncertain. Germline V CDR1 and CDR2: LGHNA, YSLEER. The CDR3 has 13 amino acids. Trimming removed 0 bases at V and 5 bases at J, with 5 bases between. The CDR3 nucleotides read TGCGCCAGCAGCCAAGAGACTGATCAGCCCCAGCATTTT. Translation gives CASSQETDQPQHF.

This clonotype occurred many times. The CDR3 sequence: CASSPLTDRGTEAFF. The CDR3 nucleotides are TGCGCCAGCAGCCCGCTCACCGACAGGGGCACTGAAGCTTTCTTT. The genes are TRBV5-1 and TRBJ1-1; TRBD1 matches at 8 bases. The trim removed 4 bases at V and 4 bases at J, leaving 9 bases unmatched. The CDR3 covers 15 residues. Germline V gives CDR1 SGHRS, CDR2 YFSETQ. The full variable domain, in which reference TRBV5-1 and TRBJ1-1 provide the parts outside the CDR3, is KAGVTQTPRYLIKTRGQQVTLSCSPISGHRSVSWYQQTPGQGLQFLFEYFSETQRNKGNFPGRFSGRQFSNSRSEMNVSTLELGDSALYLCASSPLTDRGTEAFFGQGTRLTVV.

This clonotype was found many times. The CDR3 nucleotides are TGTGCCAGCAGCCCAACAGGGAGGGTAGCGAACAATGAGCAGTTCTTC. Translated, it gives CASSPTGRVANNEQFF. The V call is TRBV9, the J call TRBJ2-1; a weak D match, TRBD2 (7 bases). Trimming removed 4 bases at V and 5 bases at J, with 19 bases between. This CDR3 region has 16 residues. Germline loops: CDR1 SGDLS, CDR2 YYNGEE. The variable domain in full, with the rest retrieved from reference TRBV9 and TRBJ2-1, is DSGVTQTPKHLITATGQRVTLRCSPRSGDLSVYWYQQSLDQGLQFLIQYYNGEERAKGNILERFSAQQFPDLHSELNLSSLELGDSALYFCASSPTGRVANNEQFFGPGTRLTVL.

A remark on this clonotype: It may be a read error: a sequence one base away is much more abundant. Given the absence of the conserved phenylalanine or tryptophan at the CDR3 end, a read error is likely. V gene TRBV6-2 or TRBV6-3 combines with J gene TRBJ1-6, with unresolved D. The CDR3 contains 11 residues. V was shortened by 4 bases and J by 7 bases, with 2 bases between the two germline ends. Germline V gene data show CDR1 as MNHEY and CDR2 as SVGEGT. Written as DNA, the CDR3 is TGTGCCAGCAGTTCGAATTCACCCCTCCACTCT. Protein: CASSSNSPLHS.

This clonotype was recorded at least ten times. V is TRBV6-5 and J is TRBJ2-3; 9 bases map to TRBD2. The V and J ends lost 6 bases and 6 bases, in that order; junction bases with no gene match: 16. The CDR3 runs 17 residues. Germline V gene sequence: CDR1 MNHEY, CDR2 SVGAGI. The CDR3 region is CASSSLGAGGPKDTQYF. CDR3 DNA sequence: TGTGCCAGCAGCTCCCTGGGGGCGGGGGGGCCGAAGGATACGCAGTATTTT.

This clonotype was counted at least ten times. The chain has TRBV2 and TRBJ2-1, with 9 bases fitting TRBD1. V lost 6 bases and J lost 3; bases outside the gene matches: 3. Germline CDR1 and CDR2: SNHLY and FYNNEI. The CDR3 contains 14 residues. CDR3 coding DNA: TGTGCCAGCAGAGGGACAGGGATCTACAATGAGCAGTTCTTC. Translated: CASRGTGIYNEQFF.

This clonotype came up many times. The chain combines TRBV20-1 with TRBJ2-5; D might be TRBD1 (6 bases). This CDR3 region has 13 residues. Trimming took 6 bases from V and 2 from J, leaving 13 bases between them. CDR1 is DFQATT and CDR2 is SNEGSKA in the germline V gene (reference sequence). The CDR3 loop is CSAPTGGQETQYF. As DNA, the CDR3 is TGCAGTGCGCCGACAGGTGGGCAAGAGACCCAGTACTTC.

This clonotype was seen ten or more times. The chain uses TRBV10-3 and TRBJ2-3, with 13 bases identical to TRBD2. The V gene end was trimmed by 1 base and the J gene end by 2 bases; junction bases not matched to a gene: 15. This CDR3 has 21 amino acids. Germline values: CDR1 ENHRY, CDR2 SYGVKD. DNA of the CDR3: TGTGCCATCAGTGAGTGGGCGTCTGGACTAGCGGGGGCCGTCTCCACAGATACGCAGTATTTT. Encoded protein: CAISEWASGLAGAVSTDTQYF.

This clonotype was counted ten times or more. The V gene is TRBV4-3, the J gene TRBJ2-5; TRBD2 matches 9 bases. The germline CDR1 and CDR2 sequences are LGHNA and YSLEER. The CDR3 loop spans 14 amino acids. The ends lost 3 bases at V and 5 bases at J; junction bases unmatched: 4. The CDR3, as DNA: TGCGCCAGCAGCCAGTACGGGACTAGCGAGACCCAGTACTTC. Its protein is CASSQYGTSETQYF.

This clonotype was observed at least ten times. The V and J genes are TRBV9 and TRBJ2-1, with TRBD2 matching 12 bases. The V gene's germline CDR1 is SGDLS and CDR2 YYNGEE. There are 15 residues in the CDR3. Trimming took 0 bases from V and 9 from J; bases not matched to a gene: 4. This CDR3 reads CASSVAGLAGSEQFF. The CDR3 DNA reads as TGTGCCAGCAGCGTAGCTGGACTAGCGGGGAGTGAGCAGTTCTTC. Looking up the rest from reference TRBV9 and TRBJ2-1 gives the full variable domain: DSGVTQTPKHLITATGQRVTLRCSPRSGDLSVYWYQQSLDQGLQFLIQYYNGEERAKGNILERFSAQQFPDLHSELNLSSLELGDSALYFCASSVAGLAGSEQFFGPGTRLTVL.

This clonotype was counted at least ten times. The DNA of the CDR3 is TGTGCCAGCAGCAAAGTAAAGCCAAGGCCGGGACAGAGTACCACAGATACGCAGTATTTT. Amino acids: CASSKVKPRPGQSTTDTQYF. The chain couples TRBV21-1 to TRBJ2-3; the listed D gene, TRBD1, was not tested against the DNA. TRBV21-1 is classified as a pseudogene. The CDR3 has 20 residues.

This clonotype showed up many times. In nucleotides, the CDR3 is TGCGCCAGCAGCTTGGAGGGGGGCGAAGAGACCCAGTACTTC. Protein sequence: CASSLEGGEETQYF. V gene TRBV5-1 combines with J gene TRBJ2-5, with D perhaps assigned TRBD1 or TRBD2 (6 bases each). Trimming took 0 bases from V and 3 from J, leaving 9 bases between them. This CDR3 contains 14 residues. Germline CDR1 is SGHRS and CDR2 is YFSETQ. The full variable domain, completed using reference TRBV5-1 and TRBJ2-5, is KAGVTQTPRYLIKTRGQQVTLSCSPISGHRSVSWYQQTPGQGLQFLFEYFSETQRNKGNFPGRFSGRQFSNSRSEMNVSTLELGDSALYLCASSLEGGEETQYFGPGTRLLVL.

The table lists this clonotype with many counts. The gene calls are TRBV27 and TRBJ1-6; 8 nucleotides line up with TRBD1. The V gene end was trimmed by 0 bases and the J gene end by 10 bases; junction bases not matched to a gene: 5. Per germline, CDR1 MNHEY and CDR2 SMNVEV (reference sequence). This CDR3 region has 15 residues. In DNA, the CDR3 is TGTGCCAGCAGTTTATCCGGGACAGGCTACTCACCCCTCCACTTT. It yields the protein CASSLSGTGYSPLHF.

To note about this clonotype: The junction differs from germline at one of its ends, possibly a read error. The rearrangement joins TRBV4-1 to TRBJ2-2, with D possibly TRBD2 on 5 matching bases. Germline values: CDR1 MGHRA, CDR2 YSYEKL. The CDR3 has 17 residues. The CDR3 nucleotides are TGCGCCAGCAGCCAAGCGTCGGTAGCGCGTGACACCGGGAAGCTGTTTTTT. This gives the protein CASSQASVARDTGKLFF.

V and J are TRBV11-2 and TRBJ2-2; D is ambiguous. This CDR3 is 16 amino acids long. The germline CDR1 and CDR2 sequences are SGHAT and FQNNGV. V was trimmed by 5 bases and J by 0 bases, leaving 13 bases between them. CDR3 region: CASSQSVRTNTGELFF. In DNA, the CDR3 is TGTGCCAGCAGCCAAAGTGTCAGAACGAACACCGGGGAGCTGTTTTTT.

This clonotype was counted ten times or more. CDR3 loop: CASSQEPGQGIDTQYF. In DNA, the CDR3 is TGCGCCAGCAGCCAAGAGCCTGGGCAGGGAATAGATACGCAGTATTTT. V and J are TRBV4-1 and TRBJ2-3; perhaps TRBD1 as D (5 bases). The V end was cut by 0 bases, the J end by 5 bases, with 15 bases between. The CDR3 covers 16 residues. Germline V gene data show CDR1 as MGHRA and CDR2 as YSYEKL.